The 13 T cell receptor beta chains below come from one sample, sequenced in a study of identical twins. Each CDR3 protein gets one entry after TCRdb re-called the 5' RACE reads with MiXCR. The sample lists roughly 690,000 distinct CDR3 sequences; 5.5% to 7.5% were seen once. The sample taken for sequencing was naive T cells sorted from blood. The receptors stem from a man aged 18 to 30 in good health.

This clonotype was observed a handful of times. The chain joins TRBV12-3 or TRBV12-4 to TRBJ2-7; TRBD2 aligns across 10 bases. V lost 6 bases and J lost 6; bases outside the gene matches: 8. The CDR3 contains 14 residues. As DNA, the CDR3 is TGTGCCAGCAGCAACGACATAGCGGGAGGCGAGCAGTACGTC. Translated, it gives CASSNDIAGGEQYV.

This clonotype appeared many times. This chain joins TRBV20-1 and TRBJ2-2, with D unclear. Germline CDR1 is DFQATT and CDR2 is SNEGSKA (reference sequence). V was clipped by 3 bases and J by 6 bases, with 14 bases between them. The CDR3 loop spans 14 amino acids. The CDR3 is CSARSTGTAGELFF. As DNA, the CDR3 is TGCAGTGCTAGGTCGACCGGCACCGCCGGGGAGCTGTTTTTT.

This clonotype appeared many times. The V and J genes are TRBV12-3 or TRBV12-4 and TRBJ2-1; the D is unclear. V dropped 5 bases and J dropped 5 bases, with 13 bases sitting between them. The length of the CDR3 is 14 residues. CDR3 DNA: TGTGCCAGCAGTAGACCAAGGATAAACAATGAGCAGTTCTTC. Translated: CASSRPRINNEQFF.

The gene calls are TRBV3-1 and TRBJ2-5; 11 positions agree with TRBD2. CDR1 and CDR2 from the germline V gene are LGHDT and YNNKEL (reference sequence). The CDR3 loop spans 15 amino acids. V was pared by 2 bases and J by 5 bases, with 4 bases of the junction left unmatched. In DNA form, the CDR3 reads TGTGCCAGCAGCCAACTAGCGGGAGGTACGGAGACCCAGTACTTC. Encoded protein: CASSQLAGGTETQYF.

This clonotype has ten or more counts. The chain couples TRBV9 to TRBJ1-2; a possible D gene is TRBD1 (5 bases). CDR3 length equals 13 residues. Germline CDR1 SGDLS, CDR2 YYNGEE. V was pared by 3 bases and J by 5 bases, with 11 bases between. In nucleotides, the CDR3 is TGTGCCAGCAGCGCCGGCGGGGGATATGGCTACACCTTC. It codes for CASSAGGGYGYTF.

Many counts were recorded for this clonotype. The CDR3: CASSKLSRAGGRVGGNTIYF. DNA of the CDR3: TGTGCCAGCAGCAAACTATCTAGGGCAGGAGGCCGAGTAGGTGGAAACACCATATATTTT. V usage is TRBV21-1 and J usage is TRBJ1-3; the tabulated D call, TRBD1, remains unverified against the DNA. TRBV21-1 is termed a pseudogene. This CDR3 has 20 amino acids.

This chain uses TRBV4-1 with TRBJ1-1; tentative D call: TRBD1 (6 bases). Germline assignment: CDR1 MGHRA and CDR2 YSYEKL. V was cut by 2 bases and J by 4 bases, with 11 bases left in between. This CDR3 is 14 amino acids long. The CDR3 coding sequence is TGCGCCAGCAGCCAACATACAGGGCTCACTGAAGCTTTCTTT. This gives the protein CASSQHTGLTEAFF.

This clonotype came up many times. The chain joins TRBV7-9 to TRBJ2-1; 7 bases align to TRBD1. Germline V CDR1 and CDR2: SEHNR, FQNEAQ (reference sequence). J gave up 7 bases and V 5 bases, and 8 bases lay outside the gene matches. The CDR3 has 14 residues. DNA of the CDR3: TGTGCCAGCAGCCCCAGGGGGAGAAAAAATGAGCAGTTCTTC. It translates to CASSPRGRKNEQFF.

The CDR3 loop reads CSVGTGDIQYF. The CDR3 DNA is TGCAGCGTTGGGACGGGGGACATTCAGTACTTC. The V gene is TRBV29-1, the J gene TRBJ2-4, with D perhaps matching TRBD2 (6 bases). The CDR3 is made up of 11 amino acids. The V gene lost 4 bases and the J gene lost 8 bases, with 9 bases spanning the gap. Germline V gene sequence: CDR1 SQVTM, CDR2 ANQGSEA.

Comments on this clonotype: This may come from a read error, since a much larger clone is one base off. This sequence joins TRBV5-1 and TRBJ2-5; tentatively, D is TRBD1 (6 bases). CDR3 length equals 14 residues. Germline CDR1 and CDR2: SGHRS and YFSETQ. Deletions cut 3 bases from V and 5 bases from J, with 14 bases between. The CDR3 DNA is TGCGCCAGCAGCTCCTGGACAGCACATGAGACCCAGTACTTC. Its protein is CASSSWTAHETQYF.

This clonotype has a handful of counts. CDR3 sequence reads: CASSSGSRGTQYF. The DNA for the CDR3 is TGTGCCAGCAGTTCCGGCTCCCGGGGAACGCAGTATTTT. The chain links TRBV28 to TRBJ2-3; a possible D gene is TRBD2 (5 bases). The CDR3 length is 13 residues. Germline loops: CDR1 MDHEN, CDR2 SYDVKM. V lost 4 bases, J lost 9 bases, and 14 bases lay in between.

At least ten counts were recorded for this clonotype. The chain joins TRBV6-1 to TRBJ2-1; possible D gene TRBD2, 6 bases. Trimming left V 7 bases short and J 4 bases short, with 17 bases between. This CDR3 is built from 15 residues. CDR1 is MNHNS, CDR2 SASEGT, per germline. The CDR3 loop reads CASIAGIAVYNEQFF. In DNA, the CDR3 is TGTGCCAGCATTGCTGGGATAGCGGTTTACAATGAGCAGTTCTTC.

V is TRBV29-1 and J is TRBJ2-5, with unresolved D. Germline CDR1 SQVTM, CDR2 ANQGSEA. The CDR3 totals 13 residues. V was shortened by 6 bases and J by 0 bases, with 11 bases between the two germline ends. As DNA, the CDR3 is TGCAGCGTCTTGACCGTGTACCAAGAGACCCAGTACTTC. Translation: CSVLTVYQETQYF. The whole variable domain, remainder taken from reference TRBV29-1 and TRBJ2-5, is SAVISQKPSRDICQRGTSLTIQCQVDSQVTMMFWYRQQPGQSLTLIATANQGSEATYESGFVIDKFPISRPNLTFSTLTVSNMSPEDSSIYLCSVLTVYQETQYFGPGTRLLVL.